These T cell receptor beta chains were read from a single sample in a study of T cells after yellow fever vaccination. TCRdb re-derived calls from the 5' RACE reads in MiXCR, one entry per CDR3 protein. The table records 300,000 to 400,000 distinct CDR3 sequences, 3% to 4.5% of them present only once. The sequencing used PBMCs, collected 5 days after the yellow fever booster vaccination. The receptors originated from a man younger than 35 who received the YFV17D yellow fever vaccine. Both conserved end residues are part of each CDR3. The order of the fields is V gene, clone size, D gene, J gene, CDR3 DNA, CDR3 protein. The D gene is left open where the match is weak. Expanded clones get a size class; other rows say once, few or many, or leave the size out.

>TRBV12-5|few|-|TRBJ2-1
TGTGCTAGTGGTTTAGTCGTGAGCATGGAAGGACAGCCAAAATACAATGAGCAGTTCTTC
CASGLVVSMEGQPKYNEQFF
>TRBV5-1|few|-|TRBJ1-1
TGCGCCAGCAACAAGGGTAATCGGAACACTGAAGCTTTCTTT
CASNKGNRNTEAFF
>TRBV5-1|few|-|TRBJ2-2
TGCGCCAGCAGCTTTGGAGACGGGGAGCTGTTTTTT
CASSFGDGELFF
>TRBV9|-|-|TRBJ1-6
TGTGCCAGCTCCGCAACTTATAATTCACCCCTCCACTTT
CASSATYNSPLHF
>TRBV14|-|-|TRBJ2-5
TGTGCCAGCAGCCAAGGGGCGGGCTTGGAGACCCAGTACTTC
CASSQGAGLETQYF
>TRBV5-5|few|-|TRBJ1-3
TGTGCCAGCAGCTTGTACTACAGCTCTGGAAACACCATATATTTT
CASSLYYSSGNTIYF
>TRBV5-1|few|-|TRBJ2-5
TGCGCCAGCATCCTTGGAAGGGGGGACCAAGAGACCCAGTACTTC
CASILGRGDQETQYF
>TRBV6-6|-|-|TRBJ2-5
TGTGCCAGCATCCCGGGGCCCGGAGAGACCCAGTACTTC
CASIPGPGETQYF
>TRBV5-4|many|TRBD2|TRBJ2-7
TGTGCCAGCAGCTTTACACTAGCGACCTCCTACGAGCAGTACTTC
CASSFTLATSYEQYF
>TRBV7-2|few|TRBD1|TRBJ1-1
TGTGCCAGCAGCTTAGGAACAGGGGGCTGGACTGAAGCTTTCTTT
CASSLGTGGWTEAFF
>TRBV3-1|-|-|TRBJ1-2
TGTGCCAGCAGCCCGCTAAACCCCCTCTATGGCTACACCTTC
CASSPLNPLYGYTF
>TRBV5-1|-|-|TRBJ2-5
TGCGCCAGCAGCTCGGAAGGGCTGGGGGAGACCCAGTACTTC
CASSSEGLGETQYF
>TRBV7-9|many|-|TRBJ2-3
TGTGCCAGCAGCTCCCAGATGGATACGCAGTATTTT
CASSSQMDTQYF
>TRBV6-5|few|-|TRBJ1-1
TGTGCCAGCGGGAAGGGGGGCACTGAAGCTTTCTTT
CASGKGGTEAFF
>TRBV4-2|-|-|TRBJ2-7
TGTGCCAGCAGCCAACTCGTCGGGCAGGGGATCTACGAGCAGTACTTC
CASSQLVGQGIYEQYF
>TRBV12-3/TRBV12-4|many|-|TRBJ1-1
TGTGCCAGCAGCGGGGACACCGCCTGGATGTACACTGAAGCTTTCTTT
CASSGDTAWMYTEAFF
>TRBV5-8|-|TRBD1|TRBJ2-5
TGTGCCAGCAGCTTGATCCAAGTACAGGGGGCGCCCCAGTACTTC
CASSLIQVQGAPQYF
>TRBV12-3/TRBV12-4|many|-|TRBJ1-2
TGTGCCAGCAGTTCGACAGCTACTAACTATGGCTACACCTTC
CASSSTATNYGYTF
>TRBV18|-|-|TRBJ1-1
TGTGCCAGCTCGGAAGGTGGGAACACTGAAGCTTTCTTT
CASSEGGNTEAFF
>TRBV5-6|few|-|TRBJ2-3
TGTGCCAGCAGCTTGTGGAGGTTCTTTTGGGTTGGTACGCAGTATTTT
CASSLWRFFWVGTQYF
>TRBV4-2|-|TRBD1|TRBJ1-2
TGTGCCAGCAGCCAAGCCGGGACAGGGGGCGCCTCCGACTATGGCTACACCTTC
CASSQAGTGGASDYGYTF
>TRBV12-3/TRBV12-4|many|TRBD1|TRBJ1-1
TGTGCCAGCAGTCTGACAGGGGGGAGTGGCACTGAAGCTTTCTTT
CASSLTGGSGTEAFF
>TRBV7-2|many|TRBD2|TRBJ2-1
TGTGCCAGCAGCTTAAGCGGGGGGGTCTACAATGAGCAGTTCTTC
CASSLSGGVYNEQFF
>TRBV12-3/TRBV12-4|few|-|TRBJ2-5
TGTGCCAGCAGTGTATCCTCTTCGCGGATCCAAGAGACCCAGTACTTC
CASSVSSSRIQETQYF
>TRBV7-2|many|-|TRBJ2-5
TGTGCCAGCAGCTTAGTCTTCGACAGCTACCAAGAGACCCAGTACTTC
CASSLVFDSYQETQYF
>TRBV10-3|few|-|TRBJ2-7
TGTGCCATCAGTCAGGGGGGCGAGCAGTACTTC
CAISQGGEQYF
>TRBV10-3|-|-|TRBJ2-7
TGTGCCACCACCGGGACCCATTCCTACGAGCAGTACTTC
CATTGTHSYEQYF
>TRBV7-3|many|TRBD1|TRBJ2-1
TGTGCCAGCAGCCCGGACAGGGGTTCATACAATGAGCAGTTCTTC
CASSPDRGSYNEQFF
>TRBV21-1|-|-|TRBJ1-5
TGTGCCAGCAGCAAAGGGGGCTGGACTGAAAGCAATCAGCCCCAGCATTTT
CASSKGGWTESNQPQHF
>TRBV10-3|few|-|TRBJ1-2
TGTGCCATCAGTGAGTCAGGAGGTCCATATGGCTACACCTTC
CAISESGGPYGYTF
>TRBV5-1|-|-|TRBJ2-5
TGCGCCAGCAGCTTGCCGGGGGCGGGAGAGACCCAGTACTTC
CASSLPGAGETQYF
>TRBV5-1|-|TRBD1|TRBJ2-3
TGCGCCAGCAGCTCCCGGACAGGGGCTCGTACAGATACGCAGTATTTT
CASSSRTGARTDTQYF
>TRBV11-2|-|-|TRBJ1-1
TGTGCCAGCAGCTTAGAGCTGCGGACTGAAGCTTTCTTT
CASSLELRTEAFF
>TRBV5-1|few|-|TRBJ1-1
TGCGCCAGCAGCCTCTCGGTCGGGGGAACTGAAGCTTTCTTT
CASSLSVGGTEAFF
>TRBV7-2|-|TRBD1|TRBJ2-1
TGTGCCAGCAGCCACGGACAGGGGAGCTCCTACAATGAGCAGTTCTTC
CASSHGQGSSYNEQFF
>TRBV20-1|many|-|TRBJ1-2
TGCAGTGCTAGTTGGGTAGGGGGTGGCTACACCTTC
CSASWVGGGYTF
>TRBV4-2|many|TRBD2|TRBJ2-1
TGTGCCAGCAGCCAAGATACTAGCGGGTCCTACAATGAGCAGTTCTTC
CASSQDTSGSYNEQFF
>TRBV12-3/TRBV12-4|once|-|TRBJ2-5
TGTGCCAGCAGTTTAAAATTTGCGACCCAGTACTTC
CASSLKFATQYF
>TRBV20-1|-|-|TRBJ2-7
TGCAGTGCTACCCGGGGGACCATCTACGAGCAGTACTTC
CSATRGTIYEQYF
>TRBV20-1|-|TRBD2|TRBJ2-3
TGCAGTGCTAGAGCAGCGGGAAAGAGCACAGATACGCAGTATTTT
CSARAAGKSTDTQYF
>TRBV7-9|-|-|TRBJ1-1
TGTGCCAGCAGGGTGGGGGGAAACACTGAAGCTTTCTTT
CASRVGGNTEAFF
>TRBV7-6|many|-|TRBJ1-2
TGTGCCAGCAGCTTAAGGGGCCTTCCCTCCTATGGCTACACCTTC
CASSLRGLPSYGYTF
>TRBV3-1|-|-|TRBJ2-7
TGTGCCAGCAGCCAAGAAGGCGACAACCACGGCGAGCAGTACTTC
CASSQEGDNHGEQYF
>TRBV5-1|-|TRBD2|TRBJ2-1
TGCGCCAGCAGCTTGGGAGGACTAGCGGGGGGCAATGAGCAGTTCTTC
CASSLGGLAGGNEQFF
>TRBV10-3|-|TRBD2|TRBJ2-1
TGTGCCATCAGTGTTGAAGGTTTAGCGGGGGAGCAGTTCTTC
CAISVEGLAGEQFF
>TRBV5-5|many|-|TRBJ2-2
TGTGCCAGCAGCTTGGCCGTCGTTGTGGGGGCGCGGTACACCGGGGAGCTGTTTTTT
CASSLAVVVGARYTGELFF
>TRBV30|many|-|TRBJ1-6
TGTGCCTGGAGCAGCTCCTATAATTCACCCCTCCACTTT
CAWSSSYNSPLHF
>TRBV4-1|-|-|TRBJ1-2
TGCGCCAGCAGCCCTCGGGGAGTCGGGCTGGGGGGCTACACCTTC
CASSPRGVGLGGYTF